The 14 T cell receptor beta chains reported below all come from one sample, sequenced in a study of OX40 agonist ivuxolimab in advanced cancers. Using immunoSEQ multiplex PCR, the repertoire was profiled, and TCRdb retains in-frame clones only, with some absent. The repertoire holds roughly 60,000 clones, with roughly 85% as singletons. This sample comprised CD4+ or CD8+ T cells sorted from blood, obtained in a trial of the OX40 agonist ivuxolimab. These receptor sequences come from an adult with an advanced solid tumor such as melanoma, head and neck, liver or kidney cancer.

CDR3 in amino acids: CASSLPAGGRADTQYF. In DNA, the CDR3 is TGCGCCAGCAGCTTGCCAGCGGGAGGTAGGGCAGATACGCAGTATTTT. This chain uses TRBV5-1 with TRBJ2-3; TRBD2 agrees at 9 bases. The CDR3 extends over 16 amino acids. Germline values: CDR1 SGHRS, CDR2 YFSETQ. J lost 4 bases, V lost 1 base, and 7 bases had no gene match. The variable domain in full, completed from reference TRBV5-1 and TRBJ2-3, reads KAGVTQTPRYLIKTRGQQVTLSCSPISGHRSVSWYQQTPGQGLQFLFEYFSETQRNKGNFPGRFSGRQFSNSRSEMNVSTLELGDSALYLCASSLPAGGRADTQYFGPGTRLTVL.

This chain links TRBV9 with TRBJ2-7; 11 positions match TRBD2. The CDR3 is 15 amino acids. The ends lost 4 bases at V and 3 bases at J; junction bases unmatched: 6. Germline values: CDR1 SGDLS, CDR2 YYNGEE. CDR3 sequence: CASSKGTSGVYEQYF. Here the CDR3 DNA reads TGTGCCAGCAGCAAGGGGACTAGCGGCGTCTACGAGCAGTACTTC.

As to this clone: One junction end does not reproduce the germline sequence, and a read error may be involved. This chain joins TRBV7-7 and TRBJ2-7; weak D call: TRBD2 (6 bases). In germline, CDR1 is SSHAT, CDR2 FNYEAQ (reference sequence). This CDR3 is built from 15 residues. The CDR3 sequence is CASSLGQGGSYEQYF. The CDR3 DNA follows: TGTGCTAGCAGCTTAGGGCAGGGAGGTTCCTACGAGCAGTACTTC.

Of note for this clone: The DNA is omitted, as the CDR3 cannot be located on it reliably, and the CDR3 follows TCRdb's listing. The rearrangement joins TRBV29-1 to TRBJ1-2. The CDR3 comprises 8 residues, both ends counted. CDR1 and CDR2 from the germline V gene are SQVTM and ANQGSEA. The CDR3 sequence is CSVALGTF.

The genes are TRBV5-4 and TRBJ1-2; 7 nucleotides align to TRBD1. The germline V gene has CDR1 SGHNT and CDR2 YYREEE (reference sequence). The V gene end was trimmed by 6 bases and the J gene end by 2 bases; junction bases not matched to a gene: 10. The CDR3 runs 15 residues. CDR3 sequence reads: CASTSTGAKNYGYTF. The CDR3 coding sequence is TGTGCCAGCACCAGTACAGGGGCGAAAAACTATGGCTACACCTTC.

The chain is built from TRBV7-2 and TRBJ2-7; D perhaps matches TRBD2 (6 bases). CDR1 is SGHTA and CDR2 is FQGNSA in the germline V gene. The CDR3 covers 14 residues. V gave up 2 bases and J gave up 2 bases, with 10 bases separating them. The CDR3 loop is CASSLISGTYEQYF. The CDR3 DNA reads TGTGCCAGCAGCTTAATTAGCGGAACCTACGAGCAGTACTTC.

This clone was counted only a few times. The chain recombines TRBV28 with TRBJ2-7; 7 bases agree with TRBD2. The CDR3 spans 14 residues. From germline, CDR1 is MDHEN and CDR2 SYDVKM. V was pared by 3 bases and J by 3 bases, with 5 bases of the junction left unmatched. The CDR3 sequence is CASSLAGDLYEQYF. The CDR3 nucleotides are TGTGCCAGCAGTTTGGCGGGGGATCTCTACGAGCAGTACTTC.

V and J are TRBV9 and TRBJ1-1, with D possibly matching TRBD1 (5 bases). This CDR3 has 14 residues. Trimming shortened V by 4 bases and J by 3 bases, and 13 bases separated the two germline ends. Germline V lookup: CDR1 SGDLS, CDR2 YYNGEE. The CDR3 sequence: CASSPSVRDTEAFF. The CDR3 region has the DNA TGTGCCAGCAGCCCCAGCGTCAGGGACACTGAAGCTTTCTTT.

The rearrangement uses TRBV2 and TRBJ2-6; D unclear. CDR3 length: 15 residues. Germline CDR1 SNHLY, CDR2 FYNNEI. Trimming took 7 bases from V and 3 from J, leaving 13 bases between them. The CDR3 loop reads CASKERENGANVLTF. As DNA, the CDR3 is TGTGCCAGCAAAGAAAGGGAAAATGGGGCCAACGTCCTGACTTTC.

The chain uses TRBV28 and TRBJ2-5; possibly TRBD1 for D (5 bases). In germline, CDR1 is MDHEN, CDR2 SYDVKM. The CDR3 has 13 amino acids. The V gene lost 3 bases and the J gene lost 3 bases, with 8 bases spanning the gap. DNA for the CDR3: TGTGCCAGCAGTTTCGACAGAGAAGAGACCCAGTACTTC. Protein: CASSFDREETQYF. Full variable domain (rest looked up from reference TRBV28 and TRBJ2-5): DVKVTQSSRYLVKRTGEKVFLECVQDMDHENMFWYRQDPGLGLRLIYFSYDVKMKEKGDIPEGYSVSREKKERFSLILESASTNQTSMYLCASSFDREETQYFGPGTRLLVL.

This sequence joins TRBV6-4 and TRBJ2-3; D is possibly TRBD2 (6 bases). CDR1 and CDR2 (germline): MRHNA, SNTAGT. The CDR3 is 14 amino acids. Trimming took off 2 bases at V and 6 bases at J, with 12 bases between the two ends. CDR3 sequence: CASSDGAGTDTQYF. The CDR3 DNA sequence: TGTGCCAGCAGTGACGGAGCGGGTACTGATACGCAGTATTTT.

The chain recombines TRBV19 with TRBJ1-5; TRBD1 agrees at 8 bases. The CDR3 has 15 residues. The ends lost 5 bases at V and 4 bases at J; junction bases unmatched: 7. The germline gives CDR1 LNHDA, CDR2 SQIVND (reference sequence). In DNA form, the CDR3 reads TGTGCCAGTAGTCTCGGGGACAGGAAAAATCAGCCCCAGCATTTT. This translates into CASSLGDRKNQPQHF.

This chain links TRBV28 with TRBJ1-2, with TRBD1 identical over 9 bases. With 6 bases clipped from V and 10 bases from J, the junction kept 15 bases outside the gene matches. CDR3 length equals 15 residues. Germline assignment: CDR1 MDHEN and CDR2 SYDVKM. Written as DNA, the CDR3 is TGTGCCAGCAGAGGACCCCAGGGGACAGGGAGATACTACACCTTC. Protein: CASRGPQGTGRYYTF.

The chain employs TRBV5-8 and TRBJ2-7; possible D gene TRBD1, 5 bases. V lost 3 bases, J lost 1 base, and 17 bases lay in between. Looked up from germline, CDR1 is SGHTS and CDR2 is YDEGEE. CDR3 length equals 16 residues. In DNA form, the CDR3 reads TGTGCCAGCAGCTCTGGATACTGGACACCTTCCTACGAGCAGTACTTC. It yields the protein CASSSGYWTPSYEQYF.